Listed below are T cell receptor beta chains from one sample, sequenced in a study of blood T cells in healthy people across ages. TCRdb analysed the 5' RACE reads with MiXCR anew, one entry per CDR3 protein. The table includes 500,000 to 550,000 distinct CDR3 sequences, around 24% detected once. The sample was also reused in another study, on T cells of mothers and their children.

What was sequenced was blood. Receptors originate from a boy aged 5-17 years in good health. The CDR3 runs from the conserved cysteine through the conserved F or W. Each record gives: CDR3 DNA, CDR3 protein, clone size, V gene, D gene, CDR3 length, J gene. D genes are given only for firm matches. Size tells how often a clone was seen (once, few, many) or the class of an expanded clone, and some rows leave it out.

TGTGCCAGCAGGACGACGTGGGGGGCCTACGAGCAGTACTTC	CASRTTWGAYEQYF	once	TRBV7-2	-	14	TRBJ2-7
TGTGCCAGCAGCTCCTACCGGGGGGACTATGGCTACACCTTC	CASSSYRGDYGYTF	few	TRBV7-3	-	14	TRBJ1-2
TGTGCCAGGATACGGGGGGGGGAGACCCAGTACTTC	CARIRGGETQYF	few	TRBV25-1	TRBD2	12	TRBJ2-5
TGTGCCAGCAGTTTCGGACAGGGCCTTAATGAAAAACTGTTTTTT	CASSFGQGLNEKLFF	many	TRBV28	TRBD1	15	TRBJ1-4
TGCAGTGCTAGAGAGGAGCAGCGAGGAATGAACACTGAAGCTTTCTTT	CSAREEQRGMNTEAFF	few	TRBV20-1	-	16	TRBJ1-1
TGTGCCAGCAGCCTCGCACCGGGCCGAGCGAACACTGAAGCTTTCTTT	CASSLAPGRANTEAFF	few	TRBV7-9	-	16	TRBJ1-1
TGTGCCAGCAGTCCGGTCCCGGGACAGGGGCGGGACACTGAAGCTTTCTTT	CASSPVPGQGRDTEAFF	-	TRBV27	TRBD1	17	TRBJ1-1
TGTGCCAGCAGCTTGGGACTAGTCGACTCCTACAATGAGCAGTTCTTC	CASSLGLVDSYNEQFF	few	TRBV7-9	TRBD2	16	TRBJ2-1
TGCGCCAGCAGCCCGGGGCCACTATGGGCCAAAAACATTCAGTACTTC	CASSPGPLWAKNIQYF	-	TRBV5-1	-	16	TRBJ2-4
TGCGCCAGCAGAGAAACCGGGACAGATTCACCCCTCCACTTT	CASRETGTDSPLHF	-	TRBV4-1	TRBD1	14	TRBJ1-6
TGTGCCAGCAGCTTCCTGCAGCCCCAAGAGACCCAGTACTTC	CASSFLQPQETQYF	-	TRBV7-9	-	14	TRBJ2-5
TGTGCCAGCAGCTTATTCGGGGCCGGTCAGCCCCAGCATTTT	CASSLFGAGQPQHF	-	TRBV7-6	-	14	TRBJ1-5